A selection of T cell receptor beta chains follows, all from one sample in a study of blood T cell repertoires in COVID-19. Produced via immunoSEQ multiplex PCR; TCRdb's table is partial and in-frame only. The repertoire holds over 150,000 clones, approximately 81% seen once, with more than 0.85% in the top ten. Sequencing input: peripheral blood. These receptors originate from a man between 40 and 49 years old with acute or convalescent COVID-19. Both conserved end residues are part of each CDR3. A D gene is named only where the DNA matches it firmly. Rows may omit the clone size; those that give it use once, few, many or a size class.

J gene: TRBJ1-1
D gene: NA
clone size: many
CDR3 length: 13
V gene: TRBV10-3
CDR3 DNA: TGTGCCATCAGTGTAGGAGAGAACACTGAAGCTTTCTTT
CDR3 protein: CAISVGENTEAFF

J gene: TRBJ2-1
D gene: NA
clone size: NA
CDR3 length: 17
V gene: TRBV19
CDR3 DNA: TGTGCCAGCCGGAGGGGGGGGGCCCAGTATTCGCACAATGAGCAGTTCTTC
CDR3 protein: CASRRGGAQYSHNEQFF

J gene: TRBJ1-2
D gene: TRBD1
clone size: NA
CDR3 length: 16
V gene: TRBV19
CDR3 DNA: TGTGCCAGTAGTTCCAGGATCGGACAGGGTTCTAGTGGCTACACCTTC
CDR3 protein: CASSSRIGQGSSGYTF

J gene: TRBJ1-5
D gene: TRBD1
clone size: NA
CDR3 length: 15
V gene: TRBV7-9
CDR3 DNA: TGTGCCAGCAGCTTAGGACAGGGCAGTGGCCAGCCCCAGCATTTT
CDR3 protein: CASSLGQGSGQPQHF

J gene: TRBJ1-2
D gene: NA
clone size: NA
CDR3 length: 14
V gene: TRBV6-5
CDR3 DNA: TGTGCCAGCAGTTACAGGGGAGGGGGCTATGGCTACACCTTC
CDR3 protein: CASSYRGGGYGYTF

J gene: TRBJ2-5
D gene: TRBD1
clone size: NA
CDR3 length: 14
V gene: TRBV5-1
CDR3 DNA: TGCGCCAGCAGCTTGGCTAGACAGGGGGAGACCCAGTACTTC
CDR3 protein: CASSLARQGETQYF

J gene: TRBJ2-5
D gene: TRBD2
clone size: NA
CDR3 length: 15
V gene: TRBV19
CDR3 DNA: TGTGCCAGTAGTTTACAGCGGGGGGGAGGGGAGACCCAGTACTTC
CDR3 protein: CASSLQRGGGETQYF

J gene: TRBJ1-4
D gene: NA
clone size: NA
CDR3 length: 15
V gene: TRBV24-1
CDR3 DNA: TGTGCCACCAGTGATTCGCCTGGGAGGTCGGAAAAACTGTTTTTT
CDR3 protein: CATSDSPGRSEKLFF

J gene: TRBJ2-2
D gene: TRBD2
clone size: NA
CDR3 length: 17
V gene: TRBV27
CDR3 DNA: TGTGCCAGCAGTTTAAATCCGGGAGGTCGTGGCACCGGGGAGCTGTTTTTT
CDR3 protein: CASSLNPGGRGTGELFF

J gene: TRBJ1-2
D gene: TRBD1
clone size: once
CDR3 length: 13
V gene: TRBV2
CDR3 DNA: TGTGCCAGCATAAGGGACAGCTCGGGCCGGGGCACCTTC
CDR3 protein: CASIRDSSGRGTF

J gene: TRBJ2-2
D gene: TRBD1
clone size: NA
CDR3 length: 15
V gene: TRBV19
CDR3 DNA: TGTGCCAGTAGTCCGGGACAGCCCAACACCGGGGAGCTGTTTTTT
CDR3 protein: CASSPGQPNTGELFF

J gene: TRBJ2-1
D gene: TRBD1
clone size: NA
CDR3 length: 16
V gene: TRBV5-1
CDR3 DNA: TGCGCCAGCAGCCGACGGGGACAGGGAGGCTACAATGAGCAGTTCTTC
CDR3 protein: CASSRRGQGGYNEQFF

J gene: TRBJ2-2
D gene: NA
clone size: NA
CDR3 length: 16
V gene: TRBV7-9
CDR3 DNA: TGTGCCAGCAGCGCTCCTGAGAGAGCGAACACCGGGGAGCTGTTTTTT
CDR3 protein: CASSAPERANTGELFF

J gene: TRBJ2-3
D gene: TRBD1
clone size: few
CDR3 length: 14
V gene: TRBV5-1
CDR3 DNA: TGCGCCAGCAAAGGGACAGGGAACACAGATACGCAGTATTTT
CDR3 protein: CASKGTGNTDTQYF

J gene: TRBJ2-6
D gene: TRBD1
clone size: NA
CDR3 length: 15
V gene: TRBV30
CDR3 DNA: TGTGCCTGGAGGGGGACAGGGGCTGGGGCCAACGTCCTGACTTTC
CDR3 protein: CAWRGTGAGANVLTF

J gene: TRBJ2-5
D gene: NA
clone size: NA
CDR3 length: 13
V gene: TRBV12-3/TRBV12-4
CDR3 DNA: TGTGCCAGCAGTTCTCGTGGGGGGGAGACCCAGTACTTC
CDR3 protein: CASSSRGGETQYF

J gene: TRBJ1-1
D gene: TRBD1
clone size: NA
CDR3 length: 13
V gene: TRBV29-1
CDR3 DNA: TGCAGCGTTGGAGACAGGGGGCACACTGAAGCTTTCTTT
CDR3 protein: CSVGDRGHTEAFF